This T cell receptor (beta chain) came from a study of OX40 agonist ivuxolimab in advanced cancers. In germline, CDR1 is MNHEY, CDR2 SMNVEV (reference sequence). V lost 5 bases and J lost 0, with 8 bases in between. This CDR3 region has 14 residues. Profiled with immunoSEQ multiplex PCR; TCRdb holds only in-frame clones, not every one. The sample has about 83,000 clones; about 85% are singletons. This clonotype was obtained from an adult with an advanced solid tumor such as melanoma, head and neck, liver or kidney cancer. The sample in question was CD4+ or CD8+ T cells sorted from blood, obtained in a trial of the OX40 agonist ivuxolimab. The J gene is TRBJ1-3, the V gene TRBV27; D is undetermined. The CDR3 reads CASSPTPSGNTIYF. DNA of the CDR3: TGTGCCAGCAGTCCCACCCCCTCTGGAAACACCATATATTTT.